These 2 T cell receptor beta chains originate from one sample sequenced in a study of shared clonotypes between healthy human individuals. Naive CD8 populations comprised CD45RO-negative cells positively selected for CCR7, excluding terminally differentiated effector memory CD45RA+ cells. The data were produced by immunoSEQ multiplex PCR, yet TCRdb's version contains in-frame clones alone and is incomplete. The data contain millions of clones, 85% to 95% of them singletons. Material for sequencing was naive CD8+ T cells sorted from blood. All receptors come from a man aged 18 to 35 in good health.

The chain recombines TRBV2 with TRBJ2-2; no clear D gene. Germline V gene data show CDR1 as SNHLY and CDR2 as FYNNEI. V was clipped by 6 bases and J by 6 bases, with 11 bases between them. This CDR3 is 13 amino acids long. The CDR3 loop is CASRPGFAGELFF. The CDR3 DNA reads TGTGCCAGCAGGCCGGGTTTCGCCGGGGAGCTGTTTTTT.

The chain is built from TRBV4-1 and TRBJ2-7, with D possibly TRBD1 on 6 matching bases. Germline V lookup: CDR1 MGHRA, CDR2 YSYEKL. The CDR3 runs 14 residues. Deletions cut 4 bases from V and 4 bases from J, with 14 bases between. CDR3 in amino acids: CASSPLSTGYEQYF. In nucleotides, the CDR3 is TGCGCCAGCAGCCCATTATCTACAGGGTACGAGCAGTACTTC.